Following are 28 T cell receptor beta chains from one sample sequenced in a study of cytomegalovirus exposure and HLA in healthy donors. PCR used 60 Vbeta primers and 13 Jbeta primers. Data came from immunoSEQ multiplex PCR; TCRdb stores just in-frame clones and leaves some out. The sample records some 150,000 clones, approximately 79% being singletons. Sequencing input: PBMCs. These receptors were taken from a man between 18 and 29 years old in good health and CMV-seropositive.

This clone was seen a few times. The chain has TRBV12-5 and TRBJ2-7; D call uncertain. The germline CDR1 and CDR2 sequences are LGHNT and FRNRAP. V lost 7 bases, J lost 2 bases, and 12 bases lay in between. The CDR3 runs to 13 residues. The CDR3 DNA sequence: TGTGCTAGTGCCTTCGGCGGTACCTACGAGCAGTACTTC. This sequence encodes CASAFGGTYEQYF.

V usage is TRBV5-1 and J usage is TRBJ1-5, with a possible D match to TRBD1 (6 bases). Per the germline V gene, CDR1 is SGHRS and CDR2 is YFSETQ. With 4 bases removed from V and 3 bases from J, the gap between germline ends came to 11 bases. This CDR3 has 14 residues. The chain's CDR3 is CASSLGQPNQPQHF. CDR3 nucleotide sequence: TGCGCCAGCAGCCTTGGACAGCCCAATCAGCCCCAGCATTTT.

The CDR3 DNA sequence: TGTGCCAGCAGCCAAGAGGGACTAGCGGGAGAGACCCAGTACTTC. Amino acids: CASSQEGLAGETQYF. This chain uses TRBV5-4 with TRBJ2-5, with 12 bases that match TRBD2. Germline CDR1 and CDR2: SGHNT and YYREEE (reference sequence). The CDR3 runs to 15 residues. The trim removed 4 bases at V and 4 bases at J, leaving 5 bases unmatched.

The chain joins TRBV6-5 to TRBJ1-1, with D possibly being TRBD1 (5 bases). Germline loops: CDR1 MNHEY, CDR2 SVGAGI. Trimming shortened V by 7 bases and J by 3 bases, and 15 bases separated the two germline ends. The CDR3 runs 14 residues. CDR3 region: CASTRGGGYTEAFF. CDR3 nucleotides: TGTGCCAGCACTCGCGGGGGGGGGTACACTGAAGCTTTCTTT.

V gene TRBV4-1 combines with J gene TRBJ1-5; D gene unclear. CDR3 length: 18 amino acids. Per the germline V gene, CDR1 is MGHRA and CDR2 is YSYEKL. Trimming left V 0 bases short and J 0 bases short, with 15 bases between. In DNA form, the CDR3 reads TGCGCCAGCAGCCAAGATCAGGATAAACATTATAGCAATCAGCCCCAGCATTTT. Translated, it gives CASSQDQDKHYSNQPQHF.

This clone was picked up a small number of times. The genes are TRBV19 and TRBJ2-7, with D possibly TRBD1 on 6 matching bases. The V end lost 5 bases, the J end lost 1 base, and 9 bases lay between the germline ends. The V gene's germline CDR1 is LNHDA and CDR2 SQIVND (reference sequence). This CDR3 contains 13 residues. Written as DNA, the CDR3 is TGTGCCAGTAGTCCCGGACAGTCCTACGAGCAGTACTTC. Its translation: CASSPGQSYEQYF.

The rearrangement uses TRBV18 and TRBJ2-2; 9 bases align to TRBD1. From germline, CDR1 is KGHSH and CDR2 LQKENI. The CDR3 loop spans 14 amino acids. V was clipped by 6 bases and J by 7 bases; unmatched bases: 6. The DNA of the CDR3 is TGTGCCAGCTCCCTATGGACAGGGGACGGGGAGCTGTTTTTT. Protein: CASSLWTGDGELFF.

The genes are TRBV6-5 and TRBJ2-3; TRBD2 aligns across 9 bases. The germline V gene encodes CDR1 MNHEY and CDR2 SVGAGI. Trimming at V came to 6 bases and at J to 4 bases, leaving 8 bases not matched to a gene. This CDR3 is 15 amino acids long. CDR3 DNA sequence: TGTGCCAGCAGAGGGACTAGCCGGGTGGCAGATACGCAGTATTTT. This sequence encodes CASRGTSRVADTQYF.

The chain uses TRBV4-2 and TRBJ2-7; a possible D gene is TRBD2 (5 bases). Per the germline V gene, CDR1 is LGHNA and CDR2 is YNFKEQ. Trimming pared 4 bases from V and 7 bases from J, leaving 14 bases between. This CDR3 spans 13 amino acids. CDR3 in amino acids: CASSLNGRGEQYF. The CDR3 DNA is TGTGCCAGCAGCCTCAATGGACGGGGAGAGCAGTACTTC.

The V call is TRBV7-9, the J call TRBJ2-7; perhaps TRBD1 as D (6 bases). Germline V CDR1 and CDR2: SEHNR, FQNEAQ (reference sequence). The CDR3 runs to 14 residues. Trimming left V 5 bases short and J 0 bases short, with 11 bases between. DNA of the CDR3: TGTGCCAGCAGCCCCACAGGGAACTCCTACGAGCAGTACTTC. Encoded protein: CASSPTGNSYEQYF.

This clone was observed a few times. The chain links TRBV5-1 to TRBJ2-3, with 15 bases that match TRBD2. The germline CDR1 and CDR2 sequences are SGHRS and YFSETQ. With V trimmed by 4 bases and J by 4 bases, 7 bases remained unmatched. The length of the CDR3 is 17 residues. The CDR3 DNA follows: TGCGCCAGCAGCCCGGGGACTAGCGGGAGGTGGTCAGATACGCAGTATTTT. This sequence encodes CASSPGTSGRWSDTQYF.

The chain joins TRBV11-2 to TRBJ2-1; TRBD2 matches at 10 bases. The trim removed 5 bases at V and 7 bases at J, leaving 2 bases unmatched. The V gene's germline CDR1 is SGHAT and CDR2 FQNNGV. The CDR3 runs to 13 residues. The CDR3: CASSLTSGNEQFF. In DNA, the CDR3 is TGTGCCAGCAGCCTGACTAGCGGGAATGAGCAGTTCTTC.

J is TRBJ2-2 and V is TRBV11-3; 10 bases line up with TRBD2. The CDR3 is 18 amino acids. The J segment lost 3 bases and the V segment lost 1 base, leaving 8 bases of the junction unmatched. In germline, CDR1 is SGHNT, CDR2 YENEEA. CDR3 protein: CASSLVPSGSIYTGELFF. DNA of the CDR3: TGTGCCAGCAGCTTAGTGCCTAGCGGGAGTATCTACACCGGGGAGCTGTTTTTT. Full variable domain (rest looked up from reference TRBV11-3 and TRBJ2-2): EAGVVQSPRYKIIEKKQPVAFWCNPISGHNTLYWYLQNLGQGPELLIRYENEEAVDDSQLPKDRFSAERLKGVDSTLKIQPAELGDSAVYLCASSLVPSGSIYTGELFFGEGSRLTVL.

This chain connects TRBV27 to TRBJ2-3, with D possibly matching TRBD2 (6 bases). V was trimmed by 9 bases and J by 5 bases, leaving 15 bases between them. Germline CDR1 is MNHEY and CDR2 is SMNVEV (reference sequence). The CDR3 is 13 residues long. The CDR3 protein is CASRLVGGDTQYF. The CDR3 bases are TGTGCCAGTCGCCTTGTCGGGGGAGATACGCAGTATTTT.

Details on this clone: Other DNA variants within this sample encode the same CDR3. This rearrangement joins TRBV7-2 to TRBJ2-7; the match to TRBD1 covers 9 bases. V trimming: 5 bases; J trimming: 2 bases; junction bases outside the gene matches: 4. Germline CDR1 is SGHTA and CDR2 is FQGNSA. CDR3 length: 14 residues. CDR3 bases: TGTGCCAGCAGCAGGGACAGGGCAACCTACGAGCAGTACTTC. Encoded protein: CASSRDRATYEQYF.

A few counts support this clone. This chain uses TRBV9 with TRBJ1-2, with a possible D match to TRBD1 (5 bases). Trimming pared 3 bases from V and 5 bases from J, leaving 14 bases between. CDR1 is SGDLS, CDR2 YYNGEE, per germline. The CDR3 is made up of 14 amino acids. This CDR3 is CASSARTGGYGYTF. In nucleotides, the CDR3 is TGTGCCAGCAGCGCCCGGACCGGGGGGTATGGCTACACCTTC.

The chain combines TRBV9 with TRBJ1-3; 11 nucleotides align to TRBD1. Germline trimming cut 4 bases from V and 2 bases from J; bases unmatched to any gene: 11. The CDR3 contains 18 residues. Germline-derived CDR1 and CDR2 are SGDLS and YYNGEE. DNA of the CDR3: TGTGCCAGCAGCCCGCGGACAGGGGGCGATTTGACTGGAAACACCATATATTTT. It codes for CASSPRTGGDLTGNTIYF.

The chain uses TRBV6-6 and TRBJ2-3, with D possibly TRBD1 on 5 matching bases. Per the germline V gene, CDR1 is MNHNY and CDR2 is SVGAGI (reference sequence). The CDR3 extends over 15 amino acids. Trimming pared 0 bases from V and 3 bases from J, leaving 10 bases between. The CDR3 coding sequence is TGTGCCAGCAGTTACTCGACCAGGGTGACAGATACGCAGTATTTT. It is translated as CASSYSTRVTDTQYF.

CDR3 residues: CASSLELEQYF. DNA of the CDR3: TGTGCCAGCAGTCTAGAGCTCGAGCAGTACTTC. The chain has TRBV27 and TRBJ2-7; D is unclear. The CDR3 runs 11 residues. Between the trimmed V and J ends, which lost 5 bases and 6 bases, there was a span of 8 bases. Germline loops: CDR1 MNHEY, CDR2 SMNVEV (reference sequence).

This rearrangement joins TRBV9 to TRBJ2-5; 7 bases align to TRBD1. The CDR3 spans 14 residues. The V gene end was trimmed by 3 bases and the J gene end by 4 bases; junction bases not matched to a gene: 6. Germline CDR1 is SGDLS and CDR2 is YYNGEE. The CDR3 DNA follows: TGTGCCAGCAGCGGATACAGGGGCCCAGAGACCCAGTACTTC. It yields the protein CASSGYRGPETQYF.

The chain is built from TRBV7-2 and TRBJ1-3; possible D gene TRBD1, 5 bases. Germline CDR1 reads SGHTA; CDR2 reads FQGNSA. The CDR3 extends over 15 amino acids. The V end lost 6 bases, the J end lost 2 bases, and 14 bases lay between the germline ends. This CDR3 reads CASSLAWGAGNTIYF. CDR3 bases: TGTGCCAGCAGTCTAGCGTGGGGGGCTGGAAACACCATATATTTT.

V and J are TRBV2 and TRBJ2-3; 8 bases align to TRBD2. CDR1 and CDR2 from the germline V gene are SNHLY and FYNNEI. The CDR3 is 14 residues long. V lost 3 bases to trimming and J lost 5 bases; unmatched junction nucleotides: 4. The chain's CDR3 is CASSERLAGDTQYF. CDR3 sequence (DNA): TGTGCCAGCAGTGAGCGGCTAGCGGGAGATACGCAGTATTTT.

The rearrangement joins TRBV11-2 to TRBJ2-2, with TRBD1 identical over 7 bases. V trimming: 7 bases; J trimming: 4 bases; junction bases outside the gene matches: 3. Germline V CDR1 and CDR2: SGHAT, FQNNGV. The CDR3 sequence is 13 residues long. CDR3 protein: CASTTGVTGELFF. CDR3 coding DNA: TGTGCCAGCACCACAGGGGTCACCGGGGAGCTGTTTTTT. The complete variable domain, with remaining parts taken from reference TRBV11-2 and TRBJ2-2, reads EAGVAQSPRYKIIEKRQSVAFWCNPISGHATLYWYQQILGQGPKLLIQFQNNGVVDDSQLPKDRFSAERLKGVDSTLKIQPAKLEDSAVYLCASTTGVTGELFFGEGSRLTVL.

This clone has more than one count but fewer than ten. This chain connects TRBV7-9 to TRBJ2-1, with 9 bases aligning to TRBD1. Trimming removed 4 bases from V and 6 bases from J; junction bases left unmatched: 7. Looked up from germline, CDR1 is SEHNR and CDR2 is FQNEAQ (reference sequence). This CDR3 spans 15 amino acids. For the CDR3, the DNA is TGTGCCAGCAGCTCCGACAGGGGGGTCCGCAATGAGCAGTTCTTC. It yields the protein CASSSDRGVRNEQFF. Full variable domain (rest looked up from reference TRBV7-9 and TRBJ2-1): DTGVSQNPRHKITKRGQNVTFRCDPISEHNRLYWYRQTLGQGPEFLTYFQNEAQLEKSRLLSDRFSAERPKGSFSTLEIQRTEQGDSAMYLCASSSDRGVRNEQFFGPGTRLTVL.

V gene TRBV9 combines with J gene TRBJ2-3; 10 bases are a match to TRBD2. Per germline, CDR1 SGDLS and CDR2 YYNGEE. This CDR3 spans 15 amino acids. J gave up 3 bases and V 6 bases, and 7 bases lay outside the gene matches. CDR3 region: CASTSGGAYTDTQYF. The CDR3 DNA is TGTGCCAGCACGAGCGGGGGGGCCTATACAGATACGCAGTATTTT.

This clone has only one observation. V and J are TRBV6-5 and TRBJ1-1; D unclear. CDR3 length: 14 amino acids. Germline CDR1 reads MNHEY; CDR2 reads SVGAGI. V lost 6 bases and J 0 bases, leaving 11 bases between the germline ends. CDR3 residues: CASRWFGMNTEAFF. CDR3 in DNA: TGTGCCAGCAGGTGGTTTGGCATGAACACTGAAGCTTTCTTT.

In DNA form, the CDR3 reads TGTGCCAGCAGCTTACGACAGGGCAGTGAAAAACTGTTTTTT. Protein: CASSLRQGSEKLFF. J is TRBJ1-4 and V is TRBV5-4; 7 bases map to TRBD1. The trim removed 2 bases at V and 7 bases at J, leaving 5 bases unmatched. The CDR3 length is 14 residues. CDR1 and CDR2 from the germline V gene are SGHNT and YYREEE (reference sequence).

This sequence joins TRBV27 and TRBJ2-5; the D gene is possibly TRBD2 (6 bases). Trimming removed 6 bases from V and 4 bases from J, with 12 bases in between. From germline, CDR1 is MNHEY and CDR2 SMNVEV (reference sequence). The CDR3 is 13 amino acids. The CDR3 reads CASRPDYSETQYF. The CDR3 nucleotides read TGTGCCAGCAGACCGGACTATTCAGAGACCCAGTACTTC.